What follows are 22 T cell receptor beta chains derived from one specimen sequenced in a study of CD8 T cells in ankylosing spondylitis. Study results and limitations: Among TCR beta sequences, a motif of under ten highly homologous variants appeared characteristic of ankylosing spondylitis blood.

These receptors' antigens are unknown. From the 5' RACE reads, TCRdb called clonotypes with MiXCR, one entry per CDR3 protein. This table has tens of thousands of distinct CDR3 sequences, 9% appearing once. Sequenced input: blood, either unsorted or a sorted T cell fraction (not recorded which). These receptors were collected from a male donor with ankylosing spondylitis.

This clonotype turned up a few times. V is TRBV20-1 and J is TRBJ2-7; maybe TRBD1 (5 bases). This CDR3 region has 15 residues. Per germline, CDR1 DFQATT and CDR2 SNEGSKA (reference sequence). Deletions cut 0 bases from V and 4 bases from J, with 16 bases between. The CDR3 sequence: CSARDIIAPGYEQYF. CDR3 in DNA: TGCAGTGCTAGAGATATTATAGCCCCAGGGTACGAGCAGTACTTC.

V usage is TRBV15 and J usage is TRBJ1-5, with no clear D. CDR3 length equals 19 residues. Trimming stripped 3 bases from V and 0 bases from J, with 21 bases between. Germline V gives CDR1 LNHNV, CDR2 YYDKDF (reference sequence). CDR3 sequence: CATSRARGAPIPSNQPQHF. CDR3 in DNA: TGTGCCACCAGCAGGGCCCGGGGTGCGCCGATACCTAGCAATCAGCCCCAGCATTTT.

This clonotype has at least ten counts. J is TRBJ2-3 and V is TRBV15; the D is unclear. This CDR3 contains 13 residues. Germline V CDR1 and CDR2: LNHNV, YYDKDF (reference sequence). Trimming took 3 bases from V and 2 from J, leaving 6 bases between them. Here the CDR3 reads CATSSGFTDTQYF. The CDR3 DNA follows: TGTGCCACCAGCAGTGGCTTCACAGATACGCAGTATTTT.

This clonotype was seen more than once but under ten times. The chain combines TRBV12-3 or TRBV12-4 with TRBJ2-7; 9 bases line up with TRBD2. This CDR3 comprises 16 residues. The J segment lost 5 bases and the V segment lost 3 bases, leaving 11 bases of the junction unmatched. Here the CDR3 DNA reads TGTGCCAGCAGTTTGGTGGCTAGCGGGGCCTTTGACGAGCAGTACGTC. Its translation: CASSLVASGAFDEQYV.

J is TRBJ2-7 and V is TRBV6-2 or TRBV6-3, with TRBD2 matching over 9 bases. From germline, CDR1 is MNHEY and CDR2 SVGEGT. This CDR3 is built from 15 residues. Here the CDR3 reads CASSYIAGESFEQYV. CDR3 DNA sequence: TGTGCCAGCAGTTATATAGCGGGAGAATCCTTCGAGCAGTACGTC.

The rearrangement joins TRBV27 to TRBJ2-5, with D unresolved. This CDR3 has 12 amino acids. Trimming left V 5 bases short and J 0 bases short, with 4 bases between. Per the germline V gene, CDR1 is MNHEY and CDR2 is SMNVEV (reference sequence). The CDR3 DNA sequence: TGTGCCAGCAGTCCAAACCAAGAGACCCAGTACTTC. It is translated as CASSPNQETQYF.

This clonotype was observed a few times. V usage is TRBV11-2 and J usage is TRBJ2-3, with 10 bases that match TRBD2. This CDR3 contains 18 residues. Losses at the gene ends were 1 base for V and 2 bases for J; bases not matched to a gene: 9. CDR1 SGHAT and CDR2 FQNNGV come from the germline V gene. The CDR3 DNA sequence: TGTGCCAGCAGCTTAGGGACTAGCGGTCCGCATCACACAGATACGCAGTATTTT. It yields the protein CASSLGTSGPHHTDTQYF. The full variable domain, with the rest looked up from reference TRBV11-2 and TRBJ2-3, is EAGVAQSPRYKIIEKRQSVAFWCNPISGHATLYWYQQILGQGPKLLIQFQNNGVVDDSQLPKDRFSAERLKGVDSTLKIQPAKLEDSAVYLCASSLGTSGPHHTDTQYFGPGTRLTVL.

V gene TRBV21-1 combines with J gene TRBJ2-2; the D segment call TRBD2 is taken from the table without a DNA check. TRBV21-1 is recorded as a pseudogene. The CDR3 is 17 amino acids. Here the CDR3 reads CASSKAGLAALTGELFF. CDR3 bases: TGTGCCAGCAGCAAAGCTGGACTAGCGGCCCTCACCGGGGAGCTGTTTTTT.

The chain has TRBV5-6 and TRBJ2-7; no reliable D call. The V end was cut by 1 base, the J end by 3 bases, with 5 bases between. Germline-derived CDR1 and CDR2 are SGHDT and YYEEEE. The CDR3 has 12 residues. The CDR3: CASSLSGYEQYV. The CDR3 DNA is TGTGCCAGCAGCTTGTCCGGCTACGAGCAGTACGTC.

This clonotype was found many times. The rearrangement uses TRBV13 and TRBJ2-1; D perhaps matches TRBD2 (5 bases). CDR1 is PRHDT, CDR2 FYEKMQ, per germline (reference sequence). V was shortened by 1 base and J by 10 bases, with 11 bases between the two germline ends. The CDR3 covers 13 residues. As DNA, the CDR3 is TGTGCCAGCAGCTTAGAGCGGCGCTTCGAGCAGTTCTTC. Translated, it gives CASSLERRFEQFF.

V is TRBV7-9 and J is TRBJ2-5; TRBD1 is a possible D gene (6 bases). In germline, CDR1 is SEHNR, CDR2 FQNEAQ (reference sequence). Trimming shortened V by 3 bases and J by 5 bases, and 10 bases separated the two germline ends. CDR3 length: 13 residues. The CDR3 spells CASSFRTEETQYF. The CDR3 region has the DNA TGTGCCAGCAGCTTCAGGACAGAGGAGACCCAGTACTTC. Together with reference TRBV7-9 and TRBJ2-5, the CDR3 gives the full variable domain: DTGVSQNPRHKITKRGQNVTFRCDPISEHNRLYWYRQTLGQGPEFLTYFQNEAQLEKSRLLSDRFSAERPKGSFSTLEIQRTEQGDSAMYLCASSFRTEETQYFGPGTRLLVL.

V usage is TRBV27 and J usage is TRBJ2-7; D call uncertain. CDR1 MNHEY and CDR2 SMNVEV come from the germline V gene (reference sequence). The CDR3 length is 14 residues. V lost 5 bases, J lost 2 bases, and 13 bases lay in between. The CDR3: CASSPPGSPYEQYV. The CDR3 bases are TGTGCCAGCAGTCCGCCGGGCAGTCCCTACGAGCAGTACGTC.

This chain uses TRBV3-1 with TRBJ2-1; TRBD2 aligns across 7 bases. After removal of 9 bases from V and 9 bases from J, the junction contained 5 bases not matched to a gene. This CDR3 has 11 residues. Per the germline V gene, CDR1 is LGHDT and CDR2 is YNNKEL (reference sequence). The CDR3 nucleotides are TGTGCCAGTGGACTAGTCACTGAGCAGTTCTTC. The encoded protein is CASGLVTEQFF.

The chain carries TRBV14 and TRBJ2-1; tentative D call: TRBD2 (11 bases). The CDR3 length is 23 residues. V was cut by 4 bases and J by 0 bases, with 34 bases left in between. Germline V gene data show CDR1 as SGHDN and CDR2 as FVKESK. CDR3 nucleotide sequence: TGTGCCAGCAGCCCAACCGGGACAGGGGTGGGACTAGCGGACCTCTTCTCCTACAATGAGCAGTTCTTC. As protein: CASSPTGTGVGLADLFSYNEQFF.

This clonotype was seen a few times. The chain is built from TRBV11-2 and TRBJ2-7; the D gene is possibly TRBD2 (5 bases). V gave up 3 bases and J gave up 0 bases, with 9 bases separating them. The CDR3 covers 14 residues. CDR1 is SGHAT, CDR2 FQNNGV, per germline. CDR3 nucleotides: TGTGCCAGCAGCTTTCGGGGAGTCTCCTACGAGCAGTACGTC. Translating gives CASSFRGVSYEQYV.

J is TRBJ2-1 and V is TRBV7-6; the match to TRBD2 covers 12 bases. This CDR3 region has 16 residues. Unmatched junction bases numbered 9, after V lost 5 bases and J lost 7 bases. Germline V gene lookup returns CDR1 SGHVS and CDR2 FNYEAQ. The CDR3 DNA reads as TGTGCCAGCAGCAAGACTAGCGGGAGCAGGGGGAATGAGCAGTTCTTC. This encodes CASSKTSGSRGNEQFF.

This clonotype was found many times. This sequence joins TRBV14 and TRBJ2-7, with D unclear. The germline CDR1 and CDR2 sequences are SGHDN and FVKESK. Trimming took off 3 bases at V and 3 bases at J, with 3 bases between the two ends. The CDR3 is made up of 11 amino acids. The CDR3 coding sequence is TGTGCCAGCAGCCAGGGCTACGAGCAGTACTTC. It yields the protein CASSQGYEQYF.

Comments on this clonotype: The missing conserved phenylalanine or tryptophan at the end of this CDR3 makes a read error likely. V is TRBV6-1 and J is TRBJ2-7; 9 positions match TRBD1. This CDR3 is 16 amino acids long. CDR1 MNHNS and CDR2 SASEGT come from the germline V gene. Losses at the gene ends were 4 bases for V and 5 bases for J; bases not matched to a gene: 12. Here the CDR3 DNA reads TGTGCCAGCAGTGCTTTGAGGGAGGGACAGGGCAACGAGCAGTACCTC. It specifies CASSALREGQGNEQYL.

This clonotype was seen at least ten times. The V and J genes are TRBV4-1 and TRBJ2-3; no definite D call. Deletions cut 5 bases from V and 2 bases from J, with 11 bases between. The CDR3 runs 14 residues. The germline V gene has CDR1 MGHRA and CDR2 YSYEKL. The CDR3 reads CASSLGANTDTQYF. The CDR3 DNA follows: TGCGCCAGCAGCTTAGGAGCGAACACAGATACGCAGTATTTT.

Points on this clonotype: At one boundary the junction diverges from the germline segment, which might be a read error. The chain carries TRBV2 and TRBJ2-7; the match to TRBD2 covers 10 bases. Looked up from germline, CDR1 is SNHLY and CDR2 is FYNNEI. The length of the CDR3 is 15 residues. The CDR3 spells CARSKVAGGSYEQYF. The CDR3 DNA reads TGTGCCCGCAGCAAGGTAGCGGGAGGCTCCTACGAGCAGTACTTC.

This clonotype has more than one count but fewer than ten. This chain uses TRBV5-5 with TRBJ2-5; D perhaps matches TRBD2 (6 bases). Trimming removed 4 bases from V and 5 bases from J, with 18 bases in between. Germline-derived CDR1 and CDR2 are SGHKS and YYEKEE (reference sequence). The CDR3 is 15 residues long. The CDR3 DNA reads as TGTGCCAGCAGCGAGCTGGGACTCCCAGGGGAGACCCAGTACTTC. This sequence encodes CASSELGLPGETQYF.

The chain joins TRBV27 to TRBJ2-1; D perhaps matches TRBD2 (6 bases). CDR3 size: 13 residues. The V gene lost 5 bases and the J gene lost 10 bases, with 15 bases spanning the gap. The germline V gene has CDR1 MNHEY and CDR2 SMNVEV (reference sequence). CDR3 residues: CASSAGLRAEQFF. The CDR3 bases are TGTGCCAGCAGTGCGGGACTCCGGGCGGAGCAGTTCTTC.